Listed here are 18 T cell receptor beta chains from one sample, sequenced in a study of molecular identifiers for immune sequencing clone quantification. TCRdb re-called the PCR reads through MiXCR, storing one row per CDR3 protein. In the table there are about 100,000 distinct CDR3 sequences, around 23% of which are singletons. Input material: naive CD8+ T cells from blood, with Jurkat cell RNA spiked in. This sample's subset: FACS-sorted CD8+CD4-CCR7+CD45RA+ naive T cells. The receptors come from a human donor in good health. Some libraries in this study had Jurkat cell RNA spiked in.

In this sample, this clonotype turned up a few times. J is TRBJ2-5 and V is TRBV20-1, with D uncertain. Trimming left V 7 bases short and J 3 bases short, with 15 bases between. The germline V gene has CDR1 DFQATT and CDR2 SNEGSKA (reference sequence). The CDR3 is made up of 13 amino acids. The CDR3 region has the DNA TGCAGTGTCAAAGATAGGGTGGAAGAGACCCAGTACTTC. Amino acid sequence: CSVKDRVEETQYF.

Concerning this clonotype itself: One junction end does not reproduce the germline sequence, and a read error may be involved. CDR3 sequence (DNA): TGTGCCAGCAGCCCCAATAGCGGGAGGGCCATAAACATTCAGCACTTC. It encodes CASSPNSGRAINIQHF. The chain carries TRBV3-1 and TRBJ2-4; 11 bases match TRBD2. CDR1 is LGHDT, CDR2 YNNKEL, per germline (reference sequence). There are 16 residues in the CDR3.

There are many counts of this clonotype. In DNA form, the CDR3 reads TGTGCCTGGATGCCGGCTATGAACACTGAAGCTTTCTTT. This encodes CAWMPAMNTEAFF. The chain recombines TRBV30 with TRBJ1-1, with D uncertain. Trimming cost V 4 bases and J 0 bases, with 9 bases left between them. Germline CDR1 GTSNPN, CDR2 SVGIG (reference sequence). There are 13 residues in the CDR3.

For this clonotype: It may be a read error: a sequence one base away is much more abundant. The rearrangement links TRBV7-9 to TRBJ2-5; perhaps TRBD2 as D (6 bases). The V and J ends lost 4 bases and 9 bases respectively, with 18 bases between them. CDR1 is SEHNR and CDR2 is FQNEAQ in the germline V gene (reference sequence). The CDR3 runs 14 residues. The CDR3 sequence: CASSSTSPSEAQYF. For the CDR3, the DNA is TGTGCCAGCAGCTCGACTAGTCCTTCCGAGGCCCAGTACTTC. Looking up the rest from reference TRBV7-9 and TRBJ2-5 gives the full variable domain: DTGVSQNPRHKITKRGQNVTFRCDPISEHNRLYWYRQTLGQGPEFLTYFQNEAQLEKSRLLSDRFSAERPKGSFSTLEIQRTEQGDSAMYLCASSSTSPSEAQYFGPGTRLLVL.

The J gene is TRBJ2-6, the V gene TRBV12-3 or TRBV12-4; the D is unclear. V lost 4 bases to trimming and J lost 4 bases, with 5 bases between them. This CDR3 has 13 residues. CDR3 DNA: TGTGCCAGCAGTTGGTCGGGGGCCAACGTCCTGACTTTC. Protein product: CASSWSGANVLTF.

Of note for this clonotype: A much larger clone sits a single nucleotide away, making a read error possible. This chain joins TRBV7-6 and TRBJ2-2; D unclear. CDR3 size: 12 residues. From germline, CDR1 is SGHVS and CDR2 FNYEAQ. CDR3 in amino acids: CAGSTPVGELFF. As DNA, the CDR3 is TGTGCCGGCAGCACCCCCGTCGGGGAGCTGTTTTTT.

This clonotype has a count of ten or more. The chain combines TRBV11-2 with TRBJ2-7, with TRBD2 matching over 8 bases. V shed 5 bases, J shed 2 bases, and the junction held 8 bases outside the gene matches. CDR3 length: 15 amino acids. Germline V gives CDR1 SGHAT, CDR2 FQNNGV. CDR3 sequence (DNA): TGTGCCAGCAGCCGTACGCGGGGGGTTGCCTACGAGCAGTACTTC. Translating it yields CASSRTRGVAYEQYF.

This clonotype occurred many times. The chain has TRBV4-1 and TRBJ1-1; the D is unclear. The V end was cut by 3 bases, the J end by 7 bases, with 6 bases between. The CDR3 has 11 amino acids. Germline CDR1 and CDR2: MGHRA and YSYEKL. CDR3 bases: TGCGCCAGCAGCCAGGGAGGTGAAGCTTTCTTT. Its protein is CASSQGGEAFF.

This clonotype was picked up many times. The chain has TRBV6-2 or TRBV6-3 and TRBJ2-3; the match to TRBD2 covers 13 bases. The CDR3 consists of 15 residues. Per the germline V gene, CDR1 is MNHEY and CDR2 is SVGEGT. The V and J ends lost 2 bases and 4 bases, in that order; junction bases with no gene match: 0. Here the CDR3 DNA reads TGTGCCAGCAGTTACGGGACTAGCGGGGCAGATACGCAGTATTTT. This translates into CASSYGTSGADTQYF.

In its sample, this clonotype was seen many times. The J gene is TRBJ2-1, the V gene TRBV7-6; D is unresolved. V lost 1 base, J lost 0 bases, and 7 bases lay in between. Germline CDR1 reads SGHVS; CDR2 reads FNYEAQ. CDR3 size: 15 residues. The DNA for the CDR3 is TGTGCCAGCAGCTTAGAGGGTCTCTCCTACAATGAGCAGTTCTTC. The encoded protein is CASSLEGLSYNEQFF. Full variable domain (outside the CDR3, taken from reference TRBV7-6 and TRBJ2-1): GAGVSQSPRYKVTKRGQDVALRCDPISGHVSLYWYRQALGQGPEFLTYFNYEAQQDKSGLPNDRFSAERPEGSISTLTIQRTEQRDSAMYRCASSLEGLSYNEQFFGPGTRLTVL.

This clonotype was seen a few times. The chain joins TRBV12-3 or TRBV12-4 to TRBJ1-5; 8 nucleotides agree with TRBD1. The CDR3 contains 15 residues. V trimming: 3 bases; J trimming: 3 bases; junction bases outside the gene matches: 4. DNA of the CDR3: TGTGCCAGCAGTTTTTTCAGGGGGCCCAATCAGCCCCAGCATTTT. As protein: CASSFFRGPNQPQHF.

This clonotype appeared many times. The chain uses TRBV10-3 and TRBJ2-3, with a tentative D call TRBD1 (6 bases). This CDR3 is built from 13 residues. CDR1 is ENHRY, CDR2 SYGVKD, per germline. V lost 10 bases and J lost 3, with 14 bases in between. The CDR3 nucleotides are TGTGCCACCTCTGGGACATCGACAGATACGCAGTATTTT. Translation gives CATSGTSTDTQYF.

This clonotype was observed a few times. V and J are TRBV9 and TRBJ1-2; D is ambiguous. The CDR3 consists of 12 residues. The germline V gene encodes CDR1 SGDLS and CDR2 YYNGEE. Trimming pared 4 bases from V and 8 bases from J, leaving 12 bases between. The CDR3 bases are TGTGCCAGCAGCCGAGACACTTTCGGCTACACCTTC. It translates to CASSRDTFGYTF.

This clonotype has only a few counts. This chain uses TRBV10-3 with TRBJ2-7; D is perhaps TRBD1 (6 bases). Germline-derived CDR1 and CDR2 are ENHRY and SYGVKD. The ends were cut back, 2 bases at V and 0 bases at J, with 8 bases in the middle. This CDR3 comprises 14 residues. The CDR3 protein is CAISETGFSYEQYF. Here the CDR3 DNA reads TGTGCCATCAGTGAGACAGGGTTCTCCTACGAGCAGTACTTC.

This clonotype was seen ten or more times. The V gene is TRBV6-2 or TRBV6-3, the J gene TRBJ1-5, with a possible D match to TRBD1 (5 bases). The CDR3 totals 16 residues. Trimming removed 0 bases from V and 4 bases from J, with 13 bases in between. Germline values: CDR1 MNHEY, CDR2 SVGEGT. The CDR3 coding sequence is TGTGCCAGCAGTTACTCGACGGACACGGTTAATCAGCCCCAGCATTTT. This codes for CASSYSTDTVNQPQHF.

This clonotype was detected many times. V usage is TRBV4-2 and J usage is TRBJ1-5; maybe TRBD1 (5 bases). Trimming took off 0 bases at V and 6 bases at J, with 12 bases between the two ends. The CDR3 runs to 15 residues. The germline CDR1 and CDR2 sequences are LGHNA and YNFKEQ. CDR3 in amino acids: CASSQEKAGPQPQHF. The CDR3 bases are TGTGCCAGCAGCCAAGAAAAGGCAGGGCCTCAGCCCCAGCATTTT.

This clonotype was detected many times. The gene calls are TRBV6-7 and TRBJ2-4; TRBD1 is a possible D gene (6 bases). TRBV6-7 is noted as an ORF with a role that remains uncertain. The CDR3 is made up of 14 amino acids. V was clipped by 6 bases and J by 2 bases, with 11 bases between them. CDR3 bases: TGTGCCAGCAGAACACAGGGAACCAAAAACATTCAGTACTTC. It yields the protein CASRTQGTKNIQYF.

Here the CDR3 DNA reads TGTGCCACCAGCAGAGTTAAGGGGGCTGAGGACACTGAAGCTTTCTTT. This gives the protein CATSRVKGAEDTEAFF. The chain has TRBV15 and TRBJ1-1, with 7 bases fitting TRBD1. Germline CDR1 LNHNV, CDR2 YYDKDF (reference sequence). V lost 1 base, J lost 3 bases, and 8 bases stayed unmatched. The CDR3 is made up of 16 amino acids.